The rows below give T cell receptor beta chains drawn from one sample of a study of blood T cells in healthy people across ages. TCRdb redid the calling of the 5' RACE reads with MiXCR, one entry per CDR3 protein. The sample carries roughly 410,000 distinct CDR3 sequences, roughly half recorded once. Sequencing input: blood. The receptors shown here come from a man aged 55 to 70 in good health. Each CDR3 is given with its conserved first and last residue. The D gene is left open where the match is weak. Size is omitted from some rows. Given values are once, few, many or a class for expanded clones.

.,TRBJ2-3,.,TRBV3-1,TGTGCCAGCAGCGAGGGGGGGGATACGCAGTATTTT,CASSEGGDTQYF
TRBD1,TRBJ1-2,.,TRBV6-5,TGTGCCAGCAGAAGGACAGGGCTTCTCTATGGCTACACCTTC,CASRRTGLLYGYTF
.,TRBJ1-2,.,TRBV6-2/TRBV6-3,TGTGCCAGCAGTTACGGAGACAACTATGGCTACACCTTC,CASSYGDNYGYTF
TRBD2,TRBJ2-3,.,TRBV20-1,TGCAGTGCTAGCAGGTCTAGCGGGGGGGCAGATACGCAGTATTTT,CSASRSSGGADTQYF
.,TRBJ1-2,.,TRBV29-1,TGCAGCGTTACGGACAAGAACTATGGCTACACCTTC,CSVTDKNYGYTF
.,TRBJ1-6,.,TRBV18,TGTGCCAGCCGCAGCCCGAATTCACCCCTCCACTTT,CASRSPNSPLHF
TRBD2,TRBJ2-3,.,TRBV11-2,TGTGCCAGCACCCCGGGACTAGCGGTAGATACGCAGTATTTT,CASTPGLAVDTQYF
TRBD2,TRBJ2-3,few,TRBV7-3,TGTGCCAGCAGCTTAAGTGGCCGGACTAGCGGGAGACCCACAGATACGCAGTATTTT,CASSLSGRTSGRPTDTQYF
TRBD2,TRBJ2-1,.,TRBV7-2,TGTGCCAGCAGCTCAGCCGGACTAGCGGGGGGGCGTAATGAGCAGTTCTTC,CASSSAGLAGGRNEQFF
TRBD2,TRBJ2-1,few,TRBV7-9,TGTGCCAGCAGCCCGGGGGGTTCGGCCAGCTTCGAGCAGTTCTTC,CASSPGGSASFEQFF
.,TRBJ2-3,.,TRBV20-1,TGCAGTGCTAGAGATAGGTGGAACGAAGCGCAGTATTTT,CSARDRWNEAQYF